These T cell receptor beta chains were read from a single sample in a study of blood T cell repertoires in COVID-19. The data were produced by immunoSEQ multiplex PCR, yet TCRdb's version contains in-frame clones alone and is incomplete. The sample holds 60,000 to 70,000 clones, approximately 84% seen once. What was sequenced was peripheral blood. All receptors derive from a woman aged 55 to 70 with acute or convalescent COVID-19. Each CDR3 is given with its conserved first and last residue. The D gene is left open where the match is weak. Only some rows state a clone size, as once, few, many or a class for expanded clones.

>NA|TRBV9|TRBD1|TRBJ1-4
TGTGCCAGCAGCGTAGGCGGGACAGCTAATGAAAAACTGTTTTTT
CASSVGGTANEKLFF
>NA|TRBV5-1|TRBD2|TRBJ2-3
TGCGCCAGCAGCCCCGGGACTAGCGGGGGGGATACGCAGTATTTT
CASSPGTSGGDTQYF
>NA|TRBV3-1/TRBV3-2|NA|TRBJ1-1
TGTGCCAGCAGTCCTAAGACTGAGAACACTGAAGCTTTCTTT
CASSPKTENTEAFF
>once|TRBV30|NA|TRBJ1-2
TGTGCCGGAGACTCCGCAGCTAACTATGGCTACACCTTC
CAGDSAANYGYTF
>NA|TRBV7-3|TRBD1|TRBJ1-2
TGTGCCAGCAGCTTAGGACAGGTGAACTATGGCTACACCTTC
CASSLGQVNYGYTF
>NA|TRBV29-1|TRBD1|TRBJ1-2
TGCAGCTTGAAGGGGGCTCGAGATGGCTACACCTTC
CSLKGARDGYTF
>once|TRBV9|TRBD2|TRBJ2-3
TGTGCCAGCAGCGCCTCTATATCGGGCGGGGGGACTAGCACAGATACGCAGTATTTT
CASSASISGGGTSTDTQYF
>NA|TRBV6-1|NA|TRBJ2-7
TGTGCCAGCAGTGAAAAGGGGTTCGAGCAGTACTTC
CASSEKGFEQYF
>once|TRBV5-4|NA|TRBJ1-1
TGTGCCAGCAGCTCCCGGACACCTCCCAGGGAAGCTTTCTTT
CASSSRTPPREAFF
>NA|TRBV18|NA|TRBJ1-6
TGTGCCAGCTCACGGATGGAGGGATTCAATTCACCCCTCCACTTT
CASSRMEGFNSPLHF
>NA|TRBV6-5|TRBD1|TRBJ1-3
TGTGCCAGCAGAGGACAGGGCTCTGGAAACACCATATATTTT
CASRGQGSGNTIYF
>NA|TRBV5-1|TRBD2|TRBJ2-1
TGCGCCAGCACCCTCTTTTCCGGGGGGGCCTCCTACAATGAGCAGTTCTTC
CASTLFSGGASYNEQFF
>NA|TRBV9|TRBD1|TRBJ1-2
TGTGCCAGCAGCGGGGACAGGGGCCAAAACTATGGCTACACCTTC
CASSGDRGQNYGYTF
>NA|TRBV10-2|NA|TRBJ1-6
TGCGCCAGCAGTGAATTCAGTAATTCACCCCTCCACTTT
CASSEFSNSPLHF
>NA|TRBV6-5|NA|TRBJ2-7
TGTGCCAGCAGCCTATCGACGGGCTACGAGCAGTACTTC
CASSLSTGYEQYF
>NA|TRBV10-3|TRBD1|TRBJ1-4
TGTGCCATCCGAGACAGGGCAACTAATGAAAAACTGTTTTTT
CAIRDRATNEKLFF
>few|TRBV9|TRBD2|TRBJ2-1
TGTGCCAGCAGCGCTAGCGGGGACTACAATGAGCAGTTCTTC
CASSASGDYNEQFF
>many|TRBV11-1|NA|TRBJ2-5
TGTGCCAGCAGCTTAACGGGGGAAGAGACCCAGTACTTC
CASSLTGEETQYF
>NA|TRBV24-1|TRBD2|TRBJ2-3
TGTGCCACCAGTGACTCTAGCGGGGGGGCTAGCACAGATACGCAGTATTTT
CATSDSSGGASTDTQYF
>NA|TRBV11-3|NA|TRBJ2-3
TGTGCCAGCAGCCCAGGCGGGACGGCTAGCACAGATACGCAGTATTTT
CASSPGGTASTDTQYF
>NA|TRBV19|TRBD2|TRBJ2-1
TGTGCCAGTAGTATAAGGCCCCTGACTAGCGGGCTAAACAATGAGCAGTTCTTC
CASSIRPLTSGLNNEQFF
>NA|TRBV6-5|NA|TRBJ1-1
TGTGCCAGCAGCCTTGGGACTAGCACTGAAGCTTTCTTT
CASSLGTSTEAFF
>NA|TRBV6-5|NA|TRBJ1-5
TGTGCCAGCACTCCGGACATAAGCAATCAGCCCCAGCATTTT
CASTPDISNQPQHF
>NA|TRBV24-1|TRBD1|TRBJ2-2
TGTGCCACCAGTGCCGAACTGGGACAGGGGGCAGGGACCGGGGAGCTGTTTTTT
CATSAELGQGAGTGELFF
>NA|TRBV12-5|NA|TRBJ2-4
TGTGCTAGTGGCCAGACAGCGCTAGCCAAAAACATTCAGTACTTC
CASGQTALAKNIQYF
>NA|TRBV6-5|NA|TRBJ1-2
TGTGCCAGCAGTTACGGGGCGAACAGGGCTAGTGGCTACACCTTC
CASSYGANRASGYTF
>NA|TRBV10-3|NA|TRBJ1-1
TGTGCCATCGGTACAGCTATTTACACTGAAGCTTTCTTT
CAIGTAIYTEAFF
>NA|TRBV2|NA|TRBJ1-6
TGTGCCAGCAGTGAAGCGAGGGCAGGCCTTTCACCCCTCCACTTT
CASSEARAGLSPLHF
>NA|TRBV6-6|NA|TRBJ1-3
TGTGCCAGCAGTTACGAGGCAGCTGGAAACACCATATATTTT
CASSYEAAGNTIYF
>NA|TRBV5-1|TRBD1|TRBJ2-7
TGCGCCAGCAGCCCGGACAGGTCCTACGAGCAGTACTTC
CASSPDRSYEQYF